The source of this T cell receptor (beta chain) is a study of cytomegalovirus exposure and HLA in healthy donors. Findings of the study overall: In vitro data verified a few CMV-associated chains as specific for CMV antigens.

Worth noting for this clone: As yet, its antigen is unknown.

A multiplex PCR was run with 60 Vbeta primers and 13 Jbeta primers. The assay was immunoSEQ multiplex PCR, and TCRdb's table has in-frame clones only and misses some. Among about 97,000 clones listed, about four fifths were seen once. Trimming stripped 6 bases from V and 2 bases from J, with 14 bases between. Per germline, CDR1 ENHRY and CDR2 SYGVKD. This CDR3 comprises 16 residues. The J gene is TRBJ1-6, the V gene TRBV10-3; a weak D match, TRBD1 (6 bases). Material: PBMCs. The origin of this receptor is a middle-aged woman in good health and CMV-seronegative. The CDR3 sequence is CAISLGTRAYNSPLHF. The DNA of the CDR3 is TGTGCCATCAGCCTGGGGACAAGGGCCTATAATTCACCCCTCCACTTT.